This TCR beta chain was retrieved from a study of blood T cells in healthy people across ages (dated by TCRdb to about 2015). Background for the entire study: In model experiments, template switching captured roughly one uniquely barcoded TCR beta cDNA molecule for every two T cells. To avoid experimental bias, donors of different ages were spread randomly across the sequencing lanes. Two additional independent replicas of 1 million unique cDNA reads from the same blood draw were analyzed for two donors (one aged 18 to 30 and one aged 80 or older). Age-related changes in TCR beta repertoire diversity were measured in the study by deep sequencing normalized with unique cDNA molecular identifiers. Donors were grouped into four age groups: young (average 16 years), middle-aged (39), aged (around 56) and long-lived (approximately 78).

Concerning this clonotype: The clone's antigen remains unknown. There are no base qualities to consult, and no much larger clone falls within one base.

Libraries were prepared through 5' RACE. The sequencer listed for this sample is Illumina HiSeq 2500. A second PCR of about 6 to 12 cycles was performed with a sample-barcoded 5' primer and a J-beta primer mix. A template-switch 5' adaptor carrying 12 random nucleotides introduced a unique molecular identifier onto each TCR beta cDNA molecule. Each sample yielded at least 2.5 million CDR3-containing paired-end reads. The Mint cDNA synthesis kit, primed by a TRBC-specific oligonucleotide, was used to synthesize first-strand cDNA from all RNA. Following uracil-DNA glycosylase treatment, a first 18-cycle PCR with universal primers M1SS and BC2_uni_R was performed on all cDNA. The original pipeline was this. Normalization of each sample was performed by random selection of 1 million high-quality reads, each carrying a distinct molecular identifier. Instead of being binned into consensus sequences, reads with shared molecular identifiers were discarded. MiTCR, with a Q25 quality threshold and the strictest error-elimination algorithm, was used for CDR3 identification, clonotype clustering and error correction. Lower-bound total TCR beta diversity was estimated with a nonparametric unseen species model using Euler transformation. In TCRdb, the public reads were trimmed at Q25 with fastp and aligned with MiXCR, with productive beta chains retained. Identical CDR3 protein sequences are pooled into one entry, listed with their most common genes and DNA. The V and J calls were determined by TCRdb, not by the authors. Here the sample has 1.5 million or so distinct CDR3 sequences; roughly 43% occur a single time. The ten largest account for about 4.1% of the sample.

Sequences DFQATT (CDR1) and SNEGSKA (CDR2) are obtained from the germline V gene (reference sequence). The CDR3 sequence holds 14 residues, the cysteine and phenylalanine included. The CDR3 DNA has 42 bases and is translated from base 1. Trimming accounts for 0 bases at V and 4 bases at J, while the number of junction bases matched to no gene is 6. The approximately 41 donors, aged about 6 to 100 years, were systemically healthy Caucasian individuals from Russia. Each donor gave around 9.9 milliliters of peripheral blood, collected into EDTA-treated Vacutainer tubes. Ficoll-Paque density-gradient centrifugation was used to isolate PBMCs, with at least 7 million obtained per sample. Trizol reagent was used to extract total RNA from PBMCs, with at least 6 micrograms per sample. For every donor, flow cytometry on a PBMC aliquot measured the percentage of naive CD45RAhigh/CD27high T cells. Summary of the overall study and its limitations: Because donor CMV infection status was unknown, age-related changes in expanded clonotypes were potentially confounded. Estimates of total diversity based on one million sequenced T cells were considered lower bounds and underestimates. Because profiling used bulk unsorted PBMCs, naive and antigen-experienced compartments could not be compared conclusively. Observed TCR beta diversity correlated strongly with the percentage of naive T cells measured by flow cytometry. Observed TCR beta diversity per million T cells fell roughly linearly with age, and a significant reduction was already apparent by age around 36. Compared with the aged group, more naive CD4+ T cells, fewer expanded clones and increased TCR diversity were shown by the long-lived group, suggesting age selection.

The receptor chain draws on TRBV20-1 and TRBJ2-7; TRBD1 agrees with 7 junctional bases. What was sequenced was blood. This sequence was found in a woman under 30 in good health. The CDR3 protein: CSAREGRGKYEQYF. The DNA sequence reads TGCAGTGCTAGAGAAGGCAGGGGGAAATACGAGCAGTACTTC.